A selection of T cell receptor beta chains follows, all from one sample in a study of blood T cell repertoires in COVID-19. Assay used: immunoSEQ multiplex PCR; TCRdb lists only in-frame clones, some missing. The sample has 200,000 to 250,000 clones; around 84% are singletons. Source material: peripheral blood. These receptors were taken from a man aged 30-40 years with active or convalescent COVID-19. Each CDR3 is given with its conserved first and last residue. A D gene is named only where the DNA matches it firmly. The size field is filled for only some rows; it gives once, few, many or a size class.

J,D,V,size,CDR3,DNA
TRBJ2-3,TRBD2,TRBV5-5,-,CASSLEASGADTQYF,TGTGCCAGCAGCTTGGAGGCTAGCGGGGCAGATACGCAGTATTTT
TRBJ1-5,TRBD1,TRBV7-3,-,CASSLPGQGKGQPQHF,TGTGCCAGCAGCTTACCGGGACAGGGGAAAGGACAGCCCCAGCATTTT
TRBJ2-7,-,TRBV30,-,CAWGRGGLGYEQYF,TGTGCCTGGGGGCGAGGAGGGTTGGGTTACGAGCAGTACTTC
TRBJ2-1,TRBD2,TRBV19,-,CASSITPPGRKQFF,TGTGCCAGTAGTATCACCCCCCCCGGGAGGAAGCAGTTCTTC
TRBJ2-7,-,TRBV18,few,CASSRGLSSYEQYF,TGTGCCAGCTCAAGGGGACTGTCTTCCTACGAGCAGTACTTC
TRBJ2-1,TRBD2,TRBV7-2,-,CASSLLIGGDNEQFF,TGTGCCAGCAGCTTATTAATCGGGGGGGACAATGAGCAGTTCTTC
TRBJ2-5,TRBD2,TRBV5-1,-,CASRRLAGRETQYF,TGCGCCAGCCGCAGACTAGCGGGGCGAGAGACCCAGTACTTC
TRBJ2-1,TRBD2,TRBV5-4,-,CASSKTSGGYNEQFF,TGTGCCAGCAGCAAAACTAGCGGGGGGTACAATGAGCAGTTCTTC
TRBJ1-4,-,TRBV29-1,-,CSVGGASNEKLFF,TGCAGCGTTGGGGGAGCTAGTAATGAAAAACTGTTTTTT
TRBJ2-6,-,TRBV19,-,CASGGGGSGANVLTF,TGTGCCAGTGGGGGCGGTGGCTCTGGGGCCAACGTCCTGACTTTC
TRBJ2-3,-,TRBV3-1/TRBV3-2,once,CASSQSLATDTQYF,TGTGCCAGCAGCCAATCCCTAGCAACAGATACGCAGTATTTT
TRBJ2-7,-,TRBV3-1/TRBV3-2,-,CASTSSYEQYF,TGTGCCAGCACCTCCTCCTACGAGCAGTACTTC
TRBJ1-5,-,TRBV7-3,-,CASSPTGSGEPQHF,TGTGCCAGCAGCCCTACAGGATCCGGAGAGCCCCAGCATTTT
TRBJ1-5,TRBD1,TRBV18,-,CASSVGTGDQPQHF,TGTGCCAGCTCAGTCGGGACAGGGGACCAGCCCCAGCATTTT
TRBJ2-7,-,TRBV10-3,-,CAISSGVSEQYF,TGTGCCATCAGCTCGGGGGTGAGCGAGCAGTACTTC
TRBJ2-7,TRBD2,TRBV25-1,many,CASRRGSGYEQYF,TGTGCCAGCCGCCGCGGGAGTGGTTACGAGCAGTACTTC
TRBJ1-1,-,TRBV28,-,CASSLNTHTEAFF,TGTGCCAGCAGTTTGAACACACACACTGAAGCTTTCTTT
TRBJ2-2,-,TRBV3-1/TRBV3-2,-,CASSQGQLIGELFF,TGTGCCAGCAGCCAAGGACAGTTAATCGGGGAGCTGTTTTTT
TRBJ1-1,-,TRBV12-3/TRBV12-4,-,CASSSYTEAFF,TGTGCCAGCAGTTCTTACACTGAAGCTTTCTTT
TRBJ2-7,TRBD2,TRBV4-1,-,CASSLDPGTSLPSGYF,TGCGCCAGCAGTCTTGACCCCGGGACTAGCTTGCCCTCGGGGTACTTC
TRBJ1-6,-,TRBV6-1,-,CASSVGRASGSYNSPLHF,TGTGCCAGCAGTGTAGGCAGGGCCAGTGGCTCCTATAATTCACCCCTCCACTTT
TRBJ2-2,-,TRBV18,-,CASSPDAGLAAVGELFF,TGTGCCAGCTCACCCGACGCGGGTCTCGCAGCGGTCGGGGAGCTGTTTTTT
TRBJ1-5,-,TRBV6-5,-,CASSFDSYQPQHF,TGTGCCAGCAGTTTTGACAGCTATCAGCCCCAGCATTTT
TRBJ1-3,-,TRBV20-1,-,CTRNTIYF,TGCACCAGAAACACCATATATTTT
TRBJ2-1,-,TRBV28,-,CASRGMGGRNEQFF,TGTGCCAGCAGGGGCATGGGGGGGCGAAATGAGCAGTTCTTC
TRBJ2-1,TRBD2,TRBV4-2,-,CASSQEGPSGGRSSYNEQFF,TGTGCCAGCAGCCAAGAGGGTCCTAGCGGGGGGAGGAGCTCCTACAATGAGCAGTTCTTC
TRBJ2-1,-,TRBV9,-,CASSVVSGNEQFF,TGTGCCAGCAGCGTAGTTAGCGGCAATGAGCAGTTCTTC
TRBJ1-2,-,TRBV27,-,CASSYQGTNYGYTF,TGTGCCAGCAGTTATCAGGGAACTAACTATGGCTACACCTTC
TRBJ2-2,-,TRBV18,-,CASSPLGRGGELFF,TGTGCCAGCTCACCACTCGGCCGGGGCGGGGAGCTGTTTTTT
TRBJ2-7,TRBD2,TRBV5-1,-,CASSLDAGGPYEQYF,TGCGCCAGCAGCTTGGACGCGGGAGGCCCTTACGAGCAGTACTTC
TRBJ1-2,-,TRBV7-8,-,CASSLGGTMNYGYTF,TGTGCCAGCAGCTTAGGCGGTACTATGAACTATGGCTACACCTTC
TRBJ2-3,TRBD1,TRBV3-1/TRBV3-2,-,CASSQRDRETDTQYF,TGTGCCAGCAGCCAACGGGACAGGGAAACAGATACGCAGTATTTT
TRBJ1-5,TRBD1,TRBV6-2/TRBV6-3,-,CASSLSQGAKPQHF,TGTGCCAGCAGTTTATCCCAGGGGGCAAAGCCCCAGCATTTT
TRBJ1-5,TRBD1,TRBV28,-,CASSLYPGGVGNQPQHF,TGTGCCAGCAGTTTATACCCAGGGGGCGTGGGAAATCAGCCCCAGCATTTT
TRBJ1-2,TRBD1,TRBV9,-,CASTHRADREDYGYTF,TGTGCCAGCACCCACCGGGCGGACAGGGAGGACTATGGCTACACCTTC
TRBJ1-2,TRBD1,TRBV3-1/TRBV3-2,-,CASSQGTGTGYHTF,TGTGCCAGCAGCCAAGGGACCGGGACAGGGTACCACACCTTC
TRBJ2-1,-,TRBV19,-,CASSKGGGPYNEQFF,TGTGCCAGTAGTAAGGGGGGAGGGCCCTACAATGAGCAGTTCTTC
TRBJ1-5,-,TRBV25-1,once,CASTDSAWGQDNQPQHF,TGTGCCAGCACCGACAGTGCCTGGGGGCAGGACAATCAGCCCCAGCATTTT
TRBJ2-2,-,TRBV27,-,CASSLIRAGELFF,TGTGCCAGCAGTTTAATACGGGCCGGGGAGCTGTTTTTT
TRBJ1-5,TRBD1,TRBV11-2,few,CASSLGTGHTGVGNQPQHF,TGTGCCAGCAGCTTAGGGACAGGGCACACAGGGGTGGGCAATCAGCCCCAGCATTTT
TRBJ1-1,TRBD1,TRBV6-5,-,CASSRGTGMNTEAFF,TGTGCCAGCAGTAGGGGGACAGGCATGAACACTGAAGCTTTCTTT
TRBJ2-5,TRBD2,TRBV7-9,-,CASSPGLAGGRMETQYF,TGTGCCAGCAGCCCTGGACTAGCGGGAGGGAGGATGGAGACCCAGTACTTC
TRBJ2-1,TRBD1,TRBV11-3,-,CASSYRGTSSYNEQFF,TGTGCCAGCAGCTACAGGGGGACAAGCTCCTACAATGAGCAGTTCTTC
TRBJ2-7,TRBD2,TRBV13,few,CASSLGGGRGYEQYF,TGTGCCAGCAGCTTAGGTGGCGGGAGAGGCTACGAGCAGTACTTC
TRBJ1-5,-,TRBV27,-,CASSQTTSNQPQHF,TGTGCCAGCAGCCAAACTACTAGCAATCAGCCCCAGCATTTT
TRBJ1-1,-,TRBV7-9,-,CASSRWEEDTEAFF,TGTGCCAGCAGCCGATGGGAGGAGGACACTGAAGCTTTCTTT
TRBJ2-2,-,TRBV7-3,many,CASSFQGGTGELFF,TGTGCCAGCAGCTTTCAAGGGGGCACCGGGGAGCTGTTTTTT
TRBJ1-3,-,TRBV28,-,CASSTLQGSGRSGNTIYF,TGTGCCAGCAGTACCCTACAGGGTAGTGGTCGCTCTGGAAACACCATATATTTT
TRBJ2-3,TRBD1,TRBV5-1,-,CASIPGQGFGDTQYF,TGCGCCAGCATACCGGGACAGGGTTTTGGAGATACGCAGTATTTT
TRBJ1-1,-,TRBV2,-,CASSEPRPGNTEAFF,TGTGCCAGCAGTGAGCCCCGGCCGGGGAACACTGAAGCTTTCTTT
TRBJ2-5,-,TRBV7-7,-,CASSSPGLNQETQYF,TGTGCCAGCAGCTCGCCGGGACTTAACCAAGAGACCCAGTACTTC
TRBJ1-5,TRBD1,TRBV27,-,CASSLGGLGNQPQHF,TGTGCCAGCAGTCTAGGGGGCCTAGGCAATCAGCCCCAGCATTTT
TRBJ1-5,-,TRBV7-2,-,CASSPDLMGGNQPQHF,TGTGCCAGCAGCCCGGATTTGATGGGAGGCAATCAGCCCCAGCATTTT
TRBJ1-5,-,TRBV28,-,CASKRGTGNQPQHF,TGTGCCAGCAAACGTGGAACAGGCAATCAGCCCCAGCATTTT
TRBJ1-5,-,TRBV28,-,CASSPARGDQPQHF,TGTGCCAGCAGCCCCGCCCGGGGGGATCAGCCCCAGCATTTT
TRBJ1-4,TRBD1,TRBV5-1,-,CASSQRDRGRVNEKLFF,TGCGCCAGCAGCCAGAGGGACAGGGGGCGCGTTAATGAAAAACTGTTTTTT
TRBJ1-2,TRBD1,TRBV3-1/TRBV3-2,-,CASSQGRDRERGYTF,TGTGCCAGCAGCCAAGGGAGAGACAGGGAACGTGGCTACACCTTC
TRBJ1-1,-,TRBV2,-,CASRVRGNTEAFF,TGTGCCAGCAGAGTCCGGGGGAACACTGAAGCTTTCTTT
TRBJ2-3,TRBD2,TRBV2,-,CASSERGLAGSTDTQYF,TGTGCCAGCAGTGAAAGAGGGCTAGCGGGGAGCACAGATACGCAGTATTTT
TRBJ2-3,-,TRBV24-1,-,CATSDPRQADTDTQYF,TGTGCCACCAGTGATCCTCGGCAGGCTGACACAGATACGCAGTATTTT